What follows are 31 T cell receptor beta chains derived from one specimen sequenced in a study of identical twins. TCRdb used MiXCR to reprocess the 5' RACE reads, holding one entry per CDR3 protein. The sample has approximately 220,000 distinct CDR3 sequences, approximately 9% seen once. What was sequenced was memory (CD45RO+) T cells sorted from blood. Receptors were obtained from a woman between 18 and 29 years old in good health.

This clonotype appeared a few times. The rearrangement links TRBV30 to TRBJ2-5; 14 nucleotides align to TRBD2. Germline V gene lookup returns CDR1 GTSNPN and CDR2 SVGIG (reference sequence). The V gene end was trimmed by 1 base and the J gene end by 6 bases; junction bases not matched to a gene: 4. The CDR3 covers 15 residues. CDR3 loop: CAWSGGLAGDKTQYF. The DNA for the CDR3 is TGTGCCTGGAGTGGGGGACTAGCGGGAGATAAGACCCAGTACTTC. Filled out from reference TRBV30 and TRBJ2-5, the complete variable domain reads SQTIHQWPATLVQPVGSPLSLECTVEGTSNPNLYWYRQAAGRGLQLLFYSVGIGQISSEVPQNLSASRPQDRQFILSSKKLLLSDSGFYLCAWSGGLAGDKTQYFGPGTRLLVL.

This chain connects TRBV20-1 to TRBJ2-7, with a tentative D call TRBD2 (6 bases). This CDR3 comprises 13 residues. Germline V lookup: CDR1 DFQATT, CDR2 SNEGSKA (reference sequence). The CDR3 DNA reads TGCAGCTCGTCCACCCCGGGAGTGGATTCGCAATACTTC. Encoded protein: CSSSTPGVDSQYF.

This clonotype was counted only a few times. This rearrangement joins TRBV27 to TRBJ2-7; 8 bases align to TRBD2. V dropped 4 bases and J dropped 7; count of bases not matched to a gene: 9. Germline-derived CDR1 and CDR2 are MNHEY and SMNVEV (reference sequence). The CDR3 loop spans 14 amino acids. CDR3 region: CASSSAGGVWEQYF. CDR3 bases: TGTGCCAGCAGTTCGGCGGGAGGAGTTTGGGAGCAGTACTTC.

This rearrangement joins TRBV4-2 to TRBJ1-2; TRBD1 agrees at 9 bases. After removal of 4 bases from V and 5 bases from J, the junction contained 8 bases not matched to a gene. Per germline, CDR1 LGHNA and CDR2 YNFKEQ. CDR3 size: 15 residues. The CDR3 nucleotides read TGTGCCAGCAGCCTTAATTTTGGGACAGGGTATGGCTACACCTTC. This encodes CASSLNFGTGYGYTF.

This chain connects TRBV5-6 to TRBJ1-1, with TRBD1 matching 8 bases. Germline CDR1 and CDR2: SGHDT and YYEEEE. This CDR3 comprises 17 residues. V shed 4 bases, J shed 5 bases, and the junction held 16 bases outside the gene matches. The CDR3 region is CASSRNGRTGLVTEAFF. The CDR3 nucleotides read TGTGCCAGCAGCAGGAATGGTCGGACAGGGTTAGTGACTGAAGCTTTCTTT.

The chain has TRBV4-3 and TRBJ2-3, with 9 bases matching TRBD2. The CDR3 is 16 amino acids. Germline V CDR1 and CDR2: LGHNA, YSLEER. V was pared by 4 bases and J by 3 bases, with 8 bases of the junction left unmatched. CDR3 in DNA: TGCGCCAGCAGCCGAGCGTCCGCGGGAGGGACAGATACGCAGTATTTT. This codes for CASSRASAGGTDTQYF.

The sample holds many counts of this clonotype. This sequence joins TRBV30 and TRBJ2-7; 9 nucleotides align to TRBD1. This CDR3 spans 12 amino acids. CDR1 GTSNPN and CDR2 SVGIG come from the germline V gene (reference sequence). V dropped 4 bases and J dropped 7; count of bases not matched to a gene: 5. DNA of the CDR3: TGTGCCTGGACTCTCGGGACAGGGGAGCAGTACTTC. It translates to CAWTLGTGEQYF.

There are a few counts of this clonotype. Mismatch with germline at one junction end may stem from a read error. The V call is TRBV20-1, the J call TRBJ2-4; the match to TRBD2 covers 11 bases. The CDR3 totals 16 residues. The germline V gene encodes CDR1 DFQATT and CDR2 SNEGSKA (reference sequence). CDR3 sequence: CCARDPSGGAKNIQYF. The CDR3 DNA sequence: TGCTGTGCTAGAGACCCTAGCGGGGGGGCCAAAAACATTCAGTACTTC.

The CDR3 region is CASSPDTNYNEQFF. CDR3 in DNA: TGTGCCAGCAGCCCGGACACAAACTACAATGAGCAGTTCTTC. The rearrangement uses TRBV7-3 and TRBJ2-1; D might be TRBD1 (5 bases). Germline V gene lookup returns CDR1 SGHTA and CDR2 FQGTGA. CDR3 size: 14 residues. Trimming removed 5 bases from V and 3 bases from J, with 11 bases in between.

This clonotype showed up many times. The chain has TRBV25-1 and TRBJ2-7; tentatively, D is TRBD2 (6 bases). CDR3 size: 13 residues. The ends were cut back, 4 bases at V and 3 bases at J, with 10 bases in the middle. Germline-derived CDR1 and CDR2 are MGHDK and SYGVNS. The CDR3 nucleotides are TGTGCCAGCAGTGTCGCGGGGAACTACGAGCAGTACTTC. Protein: CASSVAGNYEQYF.

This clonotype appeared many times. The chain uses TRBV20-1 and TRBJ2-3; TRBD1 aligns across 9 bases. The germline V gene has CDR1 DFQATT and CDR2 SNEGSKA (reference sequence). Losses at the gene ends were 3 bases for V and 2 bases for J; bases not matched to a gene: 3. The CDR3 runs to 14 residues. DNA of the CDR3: TGCAGTGCTAGCCGGACAGGGGCCACAGATACGCAGTATTTT. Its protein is CSASRTGATDTQYF.

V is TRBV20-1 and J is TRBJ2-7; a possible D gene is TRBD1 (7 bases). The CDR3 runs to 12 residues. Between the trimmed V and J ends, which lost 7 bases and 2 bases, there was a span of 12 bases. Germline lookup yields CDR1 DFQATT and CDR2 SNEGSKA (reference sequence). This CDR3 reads CSVGGTAYEQYF. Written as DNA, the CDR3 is TGCAGTGTTGGCGGGACAGCCTACGAGCAGTACTTC.

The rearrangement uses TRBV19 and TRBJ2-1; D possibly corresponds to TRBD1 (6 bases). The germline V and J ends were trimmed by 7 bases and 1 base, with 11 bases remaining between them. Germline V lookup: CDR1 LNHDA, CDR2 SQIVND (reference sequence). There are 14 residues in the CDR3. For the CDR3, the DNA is TGTGCCAGTATAGAGGACAGTTCCTACAATGAGCAGTTCTTC. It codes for CASIEDSSYNEQFF.

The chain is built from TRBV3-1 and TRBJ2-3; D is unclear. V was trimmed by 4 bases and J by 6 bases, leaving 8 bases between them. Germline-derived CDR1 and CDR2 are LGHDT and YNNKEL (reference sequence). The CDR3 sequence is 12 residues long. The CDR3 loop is CASSPTGDTQYF. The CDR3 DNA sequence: TGTGCCAGCAGCCCGACCGGGGATACGCAGTATTTT.

The CDR3 DNA sequence: TGTGCCAGCAGCTTCGCGACTAGACCGGAGACCCAGTACTTC. It is translated as CASSFATRPETQYF. The chain links TRBV7-2 to TRBJ2-5; a possible D gene is TRBD2 (6 bases). CDR1 SGHTA and CDR2 FQGNSA come from the germline V gene. V was cut by 3 bases and J by 5 bases, with 13 bases left in between. The CDR3 covers 14 residues.

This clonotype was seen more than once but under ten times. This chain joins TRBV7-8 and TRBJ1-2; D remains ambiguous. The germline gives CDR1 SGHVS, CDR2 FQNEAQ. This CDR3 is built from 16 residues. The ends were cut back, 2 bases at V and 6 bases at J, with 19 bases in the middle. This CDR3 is CASSLSWALSGDGYTF. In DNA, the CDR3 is TGTGCCAGCAGCTTAAGCTGGGCCTTAAGCGGGGATGGCTACACCTTC. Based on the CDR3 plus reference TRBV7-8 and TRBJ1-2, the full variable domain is GAGVSQSPRYKVAKRGQDVALRCDPISGHVSLFWYQQALGQGPEFLTYFQNEAQLDKSGLPSDRFFAERPEGSVSTLKIQRTQQEDSAVYLCASSLSWALSGDGYTFGSGTRLTVV.

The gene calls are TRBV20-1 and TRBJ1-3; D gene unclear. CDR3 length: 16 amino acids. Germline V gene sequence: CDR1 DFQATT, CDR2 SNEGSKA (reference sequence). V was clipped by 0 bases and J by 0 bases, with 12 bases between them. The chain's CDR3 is CSARDHSSSSGNTIYF. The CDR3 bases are TGCAGTGCTAGAGATCATTCATCTTCCTCTGGAAACACCATATATTTT.

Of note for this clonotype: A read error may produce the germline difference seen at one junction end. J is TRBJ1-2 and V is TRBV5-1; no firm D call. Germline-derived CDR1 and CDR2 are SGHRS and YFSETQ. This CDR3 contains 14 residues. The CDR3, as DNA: TGCGACAGCAGCTTGGGATGGCCTAACTATGGCTACACCTTC. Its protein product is CDSSLGWPNYGYTF.

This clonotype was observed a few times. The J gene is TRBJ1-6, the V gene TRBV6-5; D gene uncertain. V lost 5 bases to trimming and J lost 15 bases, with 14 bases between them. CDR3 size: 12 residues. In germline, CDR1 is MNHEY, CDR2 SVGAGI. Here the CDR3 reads CASSGRWGRLHF. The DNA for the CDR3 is TGTGCCAGCAGTGGCCGGTGGGGTCGCCTCCACTTT.

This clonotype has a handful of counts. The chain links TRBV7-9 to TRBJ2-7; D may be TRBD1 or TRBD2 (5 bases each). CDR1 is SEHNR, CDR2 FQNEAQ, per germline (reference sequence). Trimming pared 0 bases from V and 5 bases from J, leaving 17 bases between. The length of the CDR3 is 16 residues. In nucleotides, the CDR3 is TGTGCCAGCAGCTTAGCGCTTGGGGGAGTAAAAGACGAGCAGTACTTC. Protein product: CASSLALGGVKDEQYF.

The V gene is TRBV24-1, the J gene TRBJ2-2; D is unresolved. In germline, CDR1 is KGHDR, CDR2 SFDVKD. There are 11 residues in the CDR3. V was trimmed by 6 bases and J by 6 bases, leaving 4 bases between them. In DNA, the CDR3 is TGTGCCACCAGTCAGGCCGGGGAGCTGTTTTTT. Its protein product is CATSQAGELFF.

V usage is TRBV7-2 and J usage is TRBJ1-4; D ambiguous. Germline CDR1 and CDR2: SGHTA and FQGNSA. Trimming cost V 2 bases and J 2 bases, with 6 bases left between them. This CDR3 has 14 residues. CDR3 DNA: TGTGCCAGCAGCTTATCTTCCACTAATGAAAAACTGTTTTTT. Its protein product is CASSLSSTNEKLFF.

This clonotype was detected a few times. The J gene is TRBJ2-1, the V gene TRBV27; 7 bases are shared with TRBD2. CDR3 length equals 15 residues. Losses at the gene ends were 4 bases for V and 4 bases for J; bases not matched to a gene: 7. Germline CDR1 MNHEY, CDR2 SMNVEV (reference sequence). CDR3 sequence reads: CASSSRFSGYNEQFF. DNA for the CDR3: TGTGCCAGCAGTTCCCGGTTTAGCGGGTACAATGAGCAGTTCTTC.

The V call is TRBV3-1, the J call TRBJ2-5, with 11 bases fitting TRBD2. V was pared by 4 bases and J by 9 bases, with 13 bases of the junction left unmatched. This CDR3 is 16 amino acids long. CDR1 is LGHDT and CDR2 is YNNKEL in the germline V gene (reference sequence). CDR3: CASSPNPGTSGWSQYF. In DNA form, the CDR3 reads TGTGCCAGCAGCCCCAACCCTGGGACTAGCGGATGGTCCCAGTACTTC.

CDR3 nucleotide sequence: TGTGCCAGCAGCCCCCCGGGCGGGAGTGGCAATGAGCAGTTCTTC. This encodes CASSPPGGSGNEQFF. The chain recombines TRBV4-2 with TRBJ2-1; 7 bases fit TRBD2. Germline lookup yields CDR1 LGHNA and CDR2 YNFKEQ. The CDR3 runs to 15 residues. The V and J ends lost 4 bases and 6 bases, in that order; junction bases with no gene match: 9.

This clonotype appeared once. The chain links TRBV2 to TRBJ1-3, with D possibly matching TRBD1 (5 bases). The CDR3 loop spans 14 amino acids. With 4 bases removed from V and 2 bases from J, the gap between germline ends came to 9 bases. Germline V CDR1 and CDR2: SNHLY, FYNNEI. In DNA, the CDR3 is TGTGCCAGCAGTGTGGGACGCCCTGGAAACACCATATATTTT. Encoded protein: CASSVGRPGNTIYF.

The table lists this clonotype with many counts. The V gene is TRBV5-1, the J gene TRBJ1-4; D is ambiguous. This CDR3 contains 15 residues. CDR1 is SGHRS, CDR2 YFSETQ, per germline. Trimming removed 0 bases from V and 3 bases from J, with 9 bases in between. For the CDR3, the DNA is TGCGCCAGCAGCTTGGTAGGAGCCCCTAATGAAAAACTGTTTTTT. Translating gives CASSLVGAPNEKLFF.

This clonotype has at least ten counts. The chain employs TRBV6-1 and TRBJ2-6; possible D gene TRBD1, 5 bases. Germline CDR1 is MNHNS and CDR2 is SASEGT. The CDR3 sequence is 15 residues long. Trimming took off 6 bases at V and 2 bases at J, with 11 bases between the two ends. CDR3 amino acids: CASRPTRAGANVLTF. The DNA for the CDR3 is TGTGCCAGCAGACCTACCAGGGCTGGGGCCAACGTCCTGACTTTC.

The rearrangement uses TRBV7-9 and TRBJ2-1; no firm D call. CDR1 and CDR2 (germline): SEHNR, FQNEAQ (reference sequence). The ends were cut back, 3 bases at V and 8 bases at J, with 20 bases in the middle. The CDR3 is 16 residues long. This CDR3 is CASSFYHSSKPDEQFF. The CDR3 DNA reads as TGTGCCAGCAGCTTCTATCATTCGAGTAAGCCCGATGAGCAGTTCTTC.

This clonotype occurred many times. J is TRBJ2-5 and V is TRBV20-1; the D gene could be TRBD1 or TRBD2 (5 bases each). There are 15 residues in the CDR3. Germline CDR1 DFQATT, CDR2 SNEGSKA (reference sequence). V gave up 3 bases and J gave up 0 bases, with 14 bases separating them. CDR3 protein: CSASPGTGYQETQYF. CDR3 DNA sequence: TGCAGTGCTAGCCCCGGGACCGGGTACCAAGAGACCCAGTACTTC.

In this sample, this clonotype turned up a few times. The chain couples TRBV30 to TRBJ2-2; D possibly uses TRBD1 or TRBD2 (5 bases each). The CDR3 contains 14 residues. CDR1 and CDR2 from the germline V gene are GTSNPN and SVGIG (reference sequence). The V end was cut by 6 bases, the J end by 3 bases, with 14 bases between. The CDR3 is CACYRDRDTGELFF. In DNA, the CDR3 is TGTGCCTGTTACCGGGACCGGGACACCGGGGAGCTGTTTTTT.